Shown below are 20 T cell receptor beta chains from a single sample sequenced in a study of cytomegalovirus exposure and HLA in healthy donors. This table comes from immunoSEQ multiplex PCR, and its TCRdb copy is limited to in-frame clones, with some not included. The sample lists 100,000 to 150,000 clones, roughly 89% occurring once. The sequencing input was PBMCs. The receptor set was obtained from a woman under 30 in good health and CMV-seronegative.

The chain combines TRBV19 with TRBJ2-5; TRBD2 aligns across 13 bases. CDR3 length equals 15 residues. With V trimmed by 6 bases and J by 5 bases, 6 bases remained unmatched. From germline, CDR1 is LNHDA and CDR2 SQIVND (reference sequence). In nucleotides, the CDR3 is TGTGCCAGTAGACTAGCGGGGGGGCCTGTGGAGACCCAGTACTTC. Translating it yields CASRLAGGPVETQYF.

V and J are TRBV7-2 and TRBJ1-4, with 9 bases lining up with TRBD1. The CDR3 covers 13 residues. V was pared by 6 bases and J by 11 bases, with 7 bases of the junction left unmatched. The germline V gene encodes CDR1 SGHTA and CDR2 FQGNSA. In nucleotides, the CDR3 is TGTGCCAGCAGTCCCGGGACAGGGAGCAAACTGTTTTTT. It specifies CASSPGTGSKLFF.

This chain connects TRBV6-1 to TRBJ1-1, with D possibly matching TRBD1 (5 bases). The CDR3 loop spans 15 amino acids. The V end lost 1 base, the J end lost 0 bases, and 9 bases lay between the germline ends. Germline CDR1 MNHNS, CDR2 SASEGT. For the CDR3, the DNA is TGTGCCAGCAGTGAAGTTGGGGGGATGAACACTGAAGCTTTCTTT. Its protein product is CASSEVGGMNTEAFF.

This clone was found once. This sequence joins TRBV27 and TRBJ2-7; 9 bases align to TRBD2. CDR1 is MNHEY and CDR2 is SMNVEV in the germline V gene (reference sequence). V dropped 5 bases and J dropped 7; count of bases not matched to a gene: 18. This CDR3 contains 17 residues. The CDR3 reads CASSPRVGRGGAGEQYF. The CDR3, as DNA: TGTGCCAGCAGTCCGCGGGTAGGGCGCGGGGGGGCAGGGGAGCAGTACTTC.

The rearrangement joins TRBV19 to TRBJ2-7; TRBD1 agrees at 8 bases. V shed 3 bases and J 6 bases; nucleotides not matched to a gene: 4. The CDR3 length is 13 residues. The germline gives CDR1 LNHDA, CDR2 SQIVND (reference sequence). The CDR3 spells CASSMDRDLEQYF. In DNA, the CDR3 is TGTGCCAGTAGTATGGACAGGGATCTCGAGCAGTACTTC.

The rearrangement joins TRBV6-5 to TRBJ2-5; D call uncertain. The germline V gene encodes CDR1 MNHEY and CDR2 SVGAGI. V lost 2 bases, J lost 4 bases, and 11 bases lay in between. The length of the CDR3 is 14 residues. The CDR3 DNA sequence: TGTGCCAGCAGTTACGACCTCACGGGAGAGACCCAGTACTTC. The encoded protein is CASSYDLTGETQYF.

The chain has TRBV14 and TRBJ2-7, with TRBD2 matching 10 bases. The CDR3 loop spans 15 amino acids. V trimming: 5 bases; J trimming: 4 bases; junction bases outside the gene matches: 8. The germline gives CDR1 SGHDN, CDR2 FVKESK. The CDR3: CASSSWTSGEYEQYF. CDR3 coding DNA: TGTGCCAGCAGCTCGTGGACTAGCGGAGAGTACGAGCAGTACTTC.

The genes are TRBV7-9 and TRBJ2-1, with 11 positions matching TRBD2. Trimming removed 1 base from V and 7 bases from J; junction bases left unmatched: 9. CDR1 SEHNR and CDR2 FQNEAQ come from the germline V gene (reference sequence). The CDR3 covers 17 residues. The CDR3 DNA is TGTGCCAGCAGCTTAGGTGTTAGCGGGGGGGTAATGAATGAGCAGTTCTTC. Translating it yields CASSLGVSGGVMNEQFF.

This clone came up a few times. The chain carries TRBV30 and TRBJ1-2; D remains unclear. V was cut by 3 bases and J by 3 bases, with 11 bases left in between. This CDR3 has 13 amino acids. Germline V gives CDR1 GTSNPN, CDR2 SVGIG (reference sequence). The CDR3 bases are TGTGCCTGGAGGAGTGAGGAAGACTATGGCTACACCTTC. This codes for CAWRSEEDYGYTF.

The chain carries TRBV10-3 and TRBJ2-6; D possibly corresponds to TRBD1 (5 bases). Between the trimmed V and J ends, which lost 3 bases and 0 bases, there was a span of 18 bases. CDR1 is ENHRY, CDR2 SYGVKD, per germline. This CDR3 is built from 19 residues. CDR3 DNA sequence: TGTGCCATCAGTGACCCAATGCAGGGAATTAGCTCTGGGGCCAACGTCCTGACTTTC. Its translation: CAISDPMQGISSGANVLTF.

The genes are TRBV5-1 and TRBJ2-7; TRBD2 matches 14 bases. This CDR3 is built from 16 residues. Germline V gene data show CDR1 as SGHRS and CDR2 as YFSETQ. With V trimmed by 2 bases and J by 6 bases, 7 bases remained unmatched. CDR3 sequence reads: CASSLRLAGGPSEQYF. The CDR3 nucleotides are TGCGCCAGCAGCTTAAGACTAGCGGGAGGGCCCAGCGAGCAGTACTTC.

The chain combines TRBV4-1 with TRBJ2-1; 7 nucleotides match TRBD2. CDR1 is MGHRA, CDR2 YSYEKL, per germline. The V segment lost 4 bases and the J segment 7 bases; nucleotides outside the gene matches: 13. There are 16 residues in the CDR3. CDR3 coding DNA: TGCGCCAGCAGCCTCCCGAGCGGGATCGCGGGGAATGAGCAGTTCTTC. Translating gives CASSLPSGIAGNEQFF.

CDR3 nucleotide sequence: TGTGCCAGCAGCGCACAGGGTGGCTCACCCCTCCACTTT. It encodes CASSAQGGSPLHF. V gene TRBV6-5 combines with J gene TRBJ1-6, with a weak D call TRBD1 (6 bases). CDR3 length: 13 residues. In germline, CDR1 is MNHEY, CDR2 SVGAGI. The V end was cut by 6 bases, the J end by 10 bases, with 13 bases between.

This clone occurred once. The chain joins TRBV20-1 to TRBJ2-1, with unresolved D. The CDR3 runs 11 residues. Trimming left V 6 bases short and J 7 bases short, with 10 bases between. Germline CDR1 is DFQATT and CDR2 is SNEGSKA (reference sequence). The CDR3: CSARIVNEQFF. CDR3 DNA sequence: TGCAGTGCCCGTATAGTGAATGAGCAGTTCTTC.

This clone appeared once. The CDR3 region is CATSRGQVQETQYF. The CDR3 nucleotides are TGTGCCACCAGCAGAGGACAGGTACAAGAGACCCAGTACTTC. J is TRBJ2-5 and V is TRBV15; TRBD1 might be the D (6 bases). The CDR3 extends over 14 amino acids. Germline assignment: CDR1 LNHNV and CDR2 YYDKDF (reference sequence). V was clipped by 1 base and J by 2 bases, with 8 bases between them.

This clone counts as medium-sized. This chain uses TRBV20-1 with TRBJ1-2; D is undetermined. Trimming left V 1 base short and J 6 bases short, with 6 bases between. The CDR3 is 11 amino acids. Germline CDR1 is DFQATT and CDR2 is SNEGSKA (reference sequence). CDR3 residues: CSARGYHGYTF. CDR3 bases: TGCAGTGCTAGAGGCTACCATGGCTACACCTTC.

This rearrangement joins TRBV25-1 to TRBJ2-3; 9 bases are a match to TRBD2. The CDR3 spans 14 residues. The germline V gene has CDR1 MGHDK and CDR2 SYGVNS. The ends lost 5 bases at V and 2 bases at J; junction bases unmatched: 2. CDR3: CASSSGGHTDTQYF. CDR3 in DNA: TGTGCCAGCAGTAGCGGGGGGCACACAGATACGCAGTATTTT.

The sample holds one count of this clone. This chain joins TRBV27 and TRBJ1-1; 7 nucleotides line up with TRBD1. This CDR3 has 18 amino acids. CDR1 MNHEY and CDR2 SMNVEV come from the germline V gene (reference sequence). The junction had 20 bases not matched to a gene; V was cut back by 5 bases and J by 5 bases. The CDR3 DNA follows: TGTGCCAGCAGTCCTAGACAGGGTGCGAGGATTGAAAGGACTGAAGCTTTCTTT. This codes for CASSPRQGARIERTEAFF.

The chain uses TRBV7-3 and TRBJ2-7; a weak D match, TRBD2 (6 bases). V was clipped by 4 bases and J by 0 bases, with 10 bases between them. There are 14 residues in the CDR3. Germline V CDR1 and CDR2: SGHTA, FQGTGA. CDR3 sequence: CASSWDFSSYEQYF. In nucleotides, the CDR3 is TGTGCCAGCAGCTGGGACTTTAGCTCCTACGAGCAGTACTTC.

The DNA of the CDR3 is TGTGCCAGCAGCTCAGCAGGGTGGAATGAGCAGTTCTTC. Its translation is CASSSAGWNEQFF. The V gene is TRBV6-6, the J gene TRBJ2-1, with D tentatively TRBD1 (5 bases). Per the germline V gene, CDR1 is MNHNY and CDR2 is SVGAGI (reference sequence). Between the trimmed V and J ends, which lost 6 bases and 7 bases, there was a span of 13 bases. The CDR3 totals 13 residues.